This TCR beta chain was retrieved from a study of blood T cell repertoires in COVID-19. On the study more broadly: The United States, Italy and Spain supplied acute and convalescent COVID-19 samples. Sources were T cells, B-cell-depleted T cells, or PBMCs; the material itself was cDNA or gDNA.

Original data processing: Amplified reference gene primers provided the basis for estimating nucleated cell counts. Sequencing was performed with immunoSEQ multiplex PCR; in TCRdb, only in-frame clones are kept and a portion is missing. V and J calls and clone size are those listed in that table; D and trimming were worked out from the DNA. The sample carries about 260,000 clones, 80% to 85% recorded once. Germline V gene lookup returns CDR1 SNHLY and CDR2 FYNNEI. The CDR3 has 15 residues. After removal of 8 bases from V and 3 bases from J, the junction contained 10 bases not matched to a gene. V usage is TRBV2 and J usage is TRBJ2-7, with 10 bases matching TRBD2. Sequenced sample: peripheral blood. This receptor was obtained from a man aged 55 to 69 with acute or convalescent COVID-19. The CDR3 is CASLRPASGSYEQYF. The CDR3 DNA sequence: TGTGCCAGCCTCCGCCCGGCTAGCGGGAGCTACGAGCAGTACTTC.